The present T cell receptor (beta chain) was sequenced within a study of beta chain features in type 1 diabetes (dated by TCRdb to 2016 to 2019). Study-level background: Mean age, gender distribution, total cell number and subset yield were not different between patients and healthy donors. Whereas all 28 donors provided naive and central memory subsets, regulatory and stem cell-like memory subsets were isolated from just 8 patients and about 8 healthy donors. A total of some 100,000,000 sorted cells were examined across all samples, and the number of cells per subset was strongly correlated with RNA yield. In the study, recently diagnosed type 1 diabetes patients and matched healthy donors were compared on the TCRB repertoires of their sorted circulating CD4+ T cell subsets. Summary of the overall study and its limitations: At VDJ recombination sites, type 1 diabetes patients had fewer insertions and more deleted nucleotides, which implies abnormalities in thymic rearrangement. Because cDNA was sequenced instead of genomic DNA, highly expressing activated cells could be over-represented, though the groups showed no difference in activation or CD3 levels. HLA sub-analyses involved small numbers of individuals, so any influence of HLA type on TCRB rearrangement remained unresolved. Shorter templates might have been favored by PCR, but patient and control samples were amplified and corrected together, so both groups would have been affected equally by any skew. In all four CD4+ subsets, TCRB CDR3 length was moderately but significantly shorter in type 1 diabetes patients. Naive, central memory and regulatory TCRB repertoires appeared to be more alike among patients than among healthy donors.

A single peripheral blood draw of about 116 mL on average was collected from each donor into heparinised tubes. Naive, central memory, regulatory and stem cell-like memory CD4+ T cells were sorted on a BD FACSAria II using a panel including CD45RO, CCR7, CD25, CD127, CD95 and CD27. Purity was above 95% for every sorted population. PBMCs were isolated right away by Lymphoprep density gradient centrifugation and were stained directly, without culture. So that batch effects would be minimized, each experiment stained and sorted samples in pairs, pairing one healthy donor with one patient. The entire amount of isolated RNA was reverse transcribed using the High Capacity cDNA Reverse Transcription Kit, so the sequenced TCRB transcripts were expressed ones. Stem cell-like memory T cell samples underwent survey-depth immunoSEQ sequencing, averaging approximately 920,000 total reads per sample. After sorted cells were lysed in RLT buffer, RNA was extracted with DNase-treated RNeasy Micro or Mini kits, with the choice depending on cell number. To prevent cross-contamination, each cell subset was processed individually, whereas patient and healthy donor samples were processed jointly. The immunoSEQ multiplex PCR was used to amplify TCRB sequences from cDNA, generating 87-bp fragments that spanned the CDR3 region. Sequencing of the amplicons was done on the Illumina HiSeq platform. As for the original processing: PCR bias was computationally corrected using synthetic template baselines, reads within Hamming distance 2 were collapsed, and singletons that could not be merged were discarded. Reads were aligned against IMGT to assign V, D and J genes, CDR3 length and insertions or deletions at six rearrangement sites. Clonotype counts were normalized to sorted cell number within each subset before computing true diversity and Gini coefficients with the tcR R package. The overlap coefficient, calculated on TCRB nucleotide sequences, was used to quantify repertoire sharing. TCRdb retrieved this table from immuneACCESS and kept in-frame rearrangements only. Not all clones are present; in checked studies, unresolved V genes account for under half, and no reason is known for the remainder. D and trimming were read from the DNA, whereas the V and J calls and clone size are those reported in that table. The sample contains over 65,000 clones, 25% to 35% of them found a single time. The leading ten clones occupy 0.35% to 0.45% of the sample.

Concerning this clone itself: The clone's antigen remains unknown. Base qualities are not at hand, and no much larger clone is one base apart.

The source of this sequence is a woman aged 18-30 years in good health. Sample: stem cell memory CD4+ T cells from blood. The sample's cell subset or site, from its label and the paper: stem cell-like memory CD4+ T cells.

The CDR3 sequence is CAWSRRSNRETQYF. The DNA is as follows: TGTGCCTGGTCCCGGAGGTCGAACCGGGAGACCCAGTACTTC. Here the chain combines TRBV30 and TRBJ2-5, and perhaps TRBD2 as D gene, on 5 matching bases. The germline V gene (reference sequence) sets CDR1 to GTSNPN and CDR2 to SVGIG. The CDR3 runs 14 amino acids, cysteine and phenylalanine included. Only the CDR3 portion is preserved as DNA: 42 bases, with reading frame beginning at the first base. V is shortened by 5 bases, J by 5 bases, and the region joining them spans 18 bases.